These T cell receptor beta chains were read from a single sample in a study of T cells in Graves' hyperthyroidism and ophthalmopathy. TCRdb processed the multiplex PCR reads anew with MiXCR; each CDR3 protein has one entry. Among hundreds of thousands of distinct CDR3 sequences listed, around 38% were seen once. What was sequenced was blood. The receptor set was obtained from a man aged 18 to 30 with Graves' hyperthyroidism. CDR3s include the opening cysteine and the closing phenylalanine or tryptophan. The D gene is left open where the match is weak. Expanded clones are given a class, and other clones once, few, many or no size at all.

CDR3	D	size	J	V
CASESMDRNSYEQYF	TRBD1	-	TRBJ2-7	TRBV7-2
CATSSPDRGAETQYF	TRBD1	-	TRBJ2-5	TRBV15
CASSQDKNSLYEQYF	-	few	TRBJ2-7	TRBV4-3
CASSPTGRGHNSPLHF	-	few	TRBJ1-6	TRBV6-1
CASSMTHSGANVLTF	-	-	TRBJ2-6	TRBV7-2
CASNPDILTSPLHF	-	many	TRBJ1-6	TRBV7-9
CSAVPGQKETQYF	-	few	TRBJ2-5	TRBV20-1
CATGTGDYQPQHF	TRBD1	many	TRBJ1-5	TRBV10-3
CASSYSILGLGDSGNTIYF	-	-	TRBJ1-3	TRBV6-5
CASSHGQGGTEAFF	TRBD1	-	TRBJ1-1	TRBV6-5
CATSRDRNSGNTIYF	-	many	TRBJ1-3	TRBV15
CASSLLGQEQYF	-	-	TRBJ2-7	TRBV10-3
CASRGRGLGELFF	-	-	TRBJ2-2	TRBV25-1
CASNRGQNSPLHF	TRBD1	many	TRBJ1-6	TRBV19
CASSKNRGPEQYF	TRBD1	-	TRBJ2-7	TRBV6-1
CASSLNLENTEAFF	-	-	TRBJ1-1	TRBV12-3/TRBV12-4
CASSLETGTGYEQYF	TRBD1	-	TRBJ2-7	TRBV5-1
CARSHRQLANYGYTF	-	once	TRBJ1-2	TRBV9
CASSSAVGNQPQHF	-	few	TRBJ1-5	TRBV7-9
CSARGVGGVYEQYF	-	few	TRBJ2-7	TRBV20-1
CASSLSGVTGYTF	-	few	TRBJ1-2	TRBV12-3/TRBV12-4
CASSVVKADYGYTF	-	-	TRBJ1-2	TRBV7-9
CASSPQHFRFIPLHF	-	-	TRBJ1-6	TRBV27
CASSMGNEPYEQYF	-	-	TRBJ2-7	TRBV19
CASSVEMSYRGPPGNTIYF	TRBD1	-	TRBJ1-3	TRBV9
CASSGGLLNQPQHF	-	many	TRBJ1-5	TRBV2
CSPSAPYYGYTF	-	once	TRBJ1-2	TRBV29-1
CASSPDRGLGEAFF	TRBD1	few	TRBJ1-1	TRBV5-1
CASSQVFRAQFCTF	-	few	TRBJ1-2	TRBV4-1
CASSLSGMEETQYF	-	once	TRBJ2-5	TRBV7-6
CASSIFGNSNQPQHF	-	few	TRBJ1-5	TRBV19
CSAKGSTHTGELFF	-	many	TRBJ2-2	TRBV20-1
CASSESGLDEAFF	-	many	TRBJ1-1	TRBV10-2
CASSFGRSGNTIYF	-	-	TRBJ1-3	TRBV5-6
CSGATGEPYEQYF	TRBD1	many	TRBJ2-7	TRBV29-1
CASSSNGDADTQYF	-	-	TRBJ2-3	TRBV7-2
CASSFATSASTDTQYF	TRBD2	few	TRBJ2-3	TRBV12-3/TRBV12-4
CASSVVGRPGELFF	-	many	TRBJ2-2	TRBV9
CASSPPPHTGELFF	-	-	TRBJ2-2	TRBV12-3/TRBV12-4
CASSPKGSYGYTF	-	-	TRBJ1-2	TRBV12-3/TRBV12-4
CASSRAPGETQYF	-	-	TRBJ2-5	TRBV7-2
CASSQDGLAVETQYF	TRBD2	few	TRBJ2-5	TRBV4-2
CASSLSGLQTQYF	-	many	TRBJ2-5	TRBV7-2
CASSLAAGKNTGELFF	-	-	TRBJ2-2	TRBV24-1
CASSKTSGRALETQYF	TRBD2	-	TRBJ2-5	TRBV19
CASSPLTGQNTGELFF	TRBD1	-	TRBJ2-2	TRBV9
CASSSWPKTGAANYGYTF	TRBD1	-	TRBJ1-2	TRBV7-6
CSARDGDRPYEQYF	-	-	TRBJ2-7	TRBV20-1
CASSPFSGASTDTQYF	-	-	TRBJ2-3	TRBV7-9
CASSSSSGQGYQPQHF	-	-	TRBJ1-5	TRBV7-7
CASLGTGDTEAFF	TRBD1	few	TRBJ1-1	TRBV12-3/TRBV12-4
CSARERQGAELFF	TRBD1	many	TRBJ2-2	TRBV20-1
CATSRAGQAYGYTF	TRBD1	-	TRBJ1-2	TRBV15
CASSAVPGQGAREQYF	TRBD1	few	TRBJ2-7	TRBV19
CASSETGFGYTF	-	-	TRBJ1-2	TRBV2